This is a list of T cell receptor beta chains from one sample in a study of vaccination and CD4 T cells after COVID-19. No antigens are known for them. MiXCR, applied by TCRdb to the PCR reads, yields one record per CDR3 protein. The table has approximately 20,000 distinct CDR3 sequences, less than 60% seen once. Sequencing was performed on CD4+ T cells from blood, cultured in vitro, taken after SARS-CoV-2 vaccination. These receptors all come from a human donor who had recovered from COVID-19. Both conserved end residues are part of each CDR3. The D gene is left open where the match is weak. Size is stated for part of the rows, as once, few or many counts, or as a class when the clone is expanded.

J gene | V gene | D gene | clone size | CDR3 protein | CDR3 DNA
TRBJ2-7 | TRBV6-1 | - | - | CASRRDRNSYEQYF | TGTGCCAGCAGGCGGGACAGAAACTCCTACGAGCAGTACTTC
TRBJ2-5 | TRBV20-1 | - | - | CSARGGAGKETQYF | TGCAGTGCTAGAGGCGGGGCCGGAAAAGAGACCCAGTACTTC
TRBJ1-2 | TRBV6-1 | TRBD1 | - | CASNDRADGYTF | TGTGCCAGCAACGACAGGGCCGATGGCTACACCTTC
TRBJ1-1 | TRBV6-1 | - | - | CASRQQGIPTEAFF | TGTGCCAGCAGACAACAGGGCATACCCACTGAAGCTTTCTTT
TRBJ2-7 | TRBV20-1 | TRBD2 | - | CSARGLAGDPSYEQYF | TGCAGTGCTAGGGGACTAGCGGGCGACCCCTCCTACGAGCAGTACTTC
TRBJ2-4 | TRBV7-9 | TRBD2 | - | CASSLSSGARYMNIQYF | TGTGCCAGCAGCTTATCTAGCGGGGCCAGGTATATGAACATTCAGTACTTC
TRBJ2-3 | TRBV7-2 | - | - | CASSLRRGSTDTQYF | TGTGCCAGCAGCTTACGTCGGGGGAGCACAGATACGCAGTATTTT
TRBJ1-6 | TRBV6-7 | - | once | CASSYLEGGGSWVSPLHF | TGTGCCAGCAGTTACCTAGAGGGGGGGGGATCCTGGGTTTCACCCCTCCACTTT
TRBJ2-3 | TRBV7-9 | - | - | CASSLGAASRSDTQYF | TGTGCCAGCAGCTTAGGGGCTGCTAGCAGGTCAGATACGCAGTATTTT
TRBJ2-7 | TRBV7-2 | - | few | CASSSDRQEQYF | TGTGCCAGCAGCTCAGACCGACAGGAGCAGTACTTC
TRBJ1-5 | TRBV6-5 | - | few | CASSYSSNQPQHF | TGTGCCAGCAGTTACTCAAGCAATCAGCCCCAGCATTTT
TRBJ2-1 | TRBV24-1 | - | - | CATSWGSYNEQFF | TGTGCCACCAGTTGGGGTTCCTACAATGAGCAGTTCTTC
TRBJ1-2 | TRBV7-9 | - | few | CASSAWRGAPNYGYTF | TGTGCCAGCAGCGCCTGGAGGGGGGCCCCTAACTATGGCTACACCTTC
TRBJ2-1 | TRBV27 | TRBD2 | few | CASRTRTSGYNEQFF | TGTGCCAGCAGGACCCGGACTAGCGGTTACAATGAGCAGTTCTTC
TRBJ2-1 | TRBV20-1 | - | - | CSAKTLGSYNEQFF | TGCAGTGCTAAAACGCTTGGCTCCTACAATGAGCAGTTCTTC
TRBJ1-5 | TRBV20-1 | - | - | CSAKGDDQPQHF | TGCAGTGCTAAAGGAGACGATCAGCCCCAGCATTTT
TRBJ2-6 | TRBV6-4 | - | - | CASSDSGSSGANVLTF | TGTGCCAGCAGTGACTCTGGGAGCTCTGGGGCCAACGTCCTGACTTTC
TRBJ1-2 | TRBV7-9 | TRBD1 | - | CASSRDDRGVGGYTF | TGTGCCAGCAGTCGAGATGACAGGGGGGTAGGAGGCTACACCTTC
TRBJ1-1 | TRBV7-2 | TRBD1 | - | CATARDRSLGNTEAFF | TGTGCCACGGCCCGGGACAGGTCCCTCGGGAACACTGAAGCTTTCTTT
TRBJ1-1 | TRBV6-4 | TRBD1 | - | CASSRTGMRTEAFF | TGTGCCAGCAGTCGGACAGGGATGCGGACTGAAGCTTTCTTT